These T cell receptor beta chains were read from a single sample in a study of control samples from healthy donors and cancer patients. Generated by immunoSEQ multiplex PCR, the TCRdb table keeps only in-frame clones and is missing some. The data hold about 130,000 clones, with just under 95% observed a single time. Specimen: blood. The source is a man aged 18 to 30 in good health. Both conserved end residues are part of each CDR3. A D gene is named only where the DNA matches it firmly. A row's size may be missing; if present it is once, few, many or a size class.

j_gene,v_gene,abundance,d_gene,CDR3aa,CDR3nt
TRBJ2-3,TRBV7-9,NA,NA,CASSLGGFHDTQYF,TGTGCCAGCAGCTTAGGTGGGTTTCACGATACGCAGTATTTT
TRBJ2-5,TRBV28,NA,NA,CASTPGRVPETQYF,TGTGCCAGCACTCCGGGTAGGGTCCCAGAGACCCAGTACTTC
TRBJ2-5,TRBV2,few,NA,CASRQAGETQYF,TGTGCCAGCAGACAGGCGGGGGAGACCCAGTACTTC
TRBJ2-3,TRBV5-1,NA,NA,CASSAQGGSTDTQYF,TGCGCCAGCAGCGCTCAGGGGGGGAGCACAGATACGCAGTATTTT
TRBJ1-5,TRBV9,NA,NA,CASSPRQRGEPQHF,TGTGCCAGCAGCCCCCGACAGCGGGGAGAGCCCCAGCATTTT
TRBJ2-7,TRBV4-1,NA,NA,CASSPLLTYPHYEQYF,TGCGCCAGCAGCCCACTCCTTACCTACCCCCACTACGAGCAGTACTTC
TRBJ1-2,TRBV5-4,few,TRBD1,CASSFLDRSNYGYTF,TGTGCCAGCAGCTTCTTGGACAGGAGTAACTATGGCTACACCTTC
TRBJ1-4,TRBV6-6,NA,NA,CASSYFREKLFF,TGTGCCAGCAGTTATTTCCGGGAAAAACTGTTTTTT
TRBJ2-7,TRBV18,once,TRBD2,CASSPGTSGEQYF,TGTGCCAGCTCACCCGGGACTAGTGGCGAGCAGTACTTC
TRBJ1-1,TRBV30,NA,NA,CAWSLGLMNTEAFF,TGTGCCTGGAGTTTGGGGCTCATGAACACTGAAGCTTTCTTT
TRBJ2-1,TRBV10-3,once,TRBD2,CAISSRLTSGGASNEQFF,TGTGCCATCAGTTCCCGCCTGACTAGCGGGGGGGCATCCAATGAGCAGTTCTTC
TRBJ2-3,TRBV6-5,few,TRBD2,CASRGTITDTQYF,TGTGCCAGCAGGGGGACTATCACAGATACGCAGTATTTT
TRBJ1-2,TRBV19,NA,TRBD1,CASRTSEGAIYGYTF,TGTGCCAGTAGGACCTCCGAGGGGGCGATTTATGGCTACACCTTC
TRBJ1-5,TRBV3-1/TRBV3-2,once,NA,CASSQDFGYGQPQHF,TGTGCCAGCAGCCAAGATTTCGGGTACGGCCAGCCCCAGCATTTT
TRBJ1-2,TRBV5-1,NA,NA,CASSLGQGPNYGYTF,TGCGCCAGCAGCTTGGGGCAGGGGCCTAACTATGGCTACACCTTC
TRBJ1-1,TRBV9,NA,NA,CASSDNRVGEAFF,TGTGCCAGCAGCGACAACAGGGTTGGTGAAGCTTTCTTT
TRBJ1-2,TRBV5-1,once,NA,CASSLALGEEGYTF,TGCGCCAGCAGCTTGGCTCTAGGGGAAGAAGGCTACACCTTC
TRBJ2-3,TRBV6-5,once,TRBD2,CASSLGGAALDTQYF,TGTGCCAGCAGCCTCGGGGGGGCCGCCTTAGATACGCAGTATTTT
TRBJ2-3,TRBV18,NA,NA,CASSPITGERITDTQYF,TGTGCCAGCTCACCCATCACGGGTGAACGGATCACAGATACGCAGTATTTT
TRBJ1-1,TRBV2,NA,NA,CASSEYAGAGTEAFF,TGTGCCAGCAGTGAATATGCAGGGGCTGGGACTGAAGCTTTCTTT
TRBJ2-3,TRBV29-1,NA,NA,CSVAQATDTQYF,TGCAGCGTCGCCCAAGCCACAGATACGCAGTATTTT
TRBJ1-6,TRBV5-5,NA,NA,CASSHPGGYSPLHF,TGTGCCAGCAGCCACCCGGGCGGATATTCACCCCTCCACTTT
TRBJ2-5,TRBV6-6,NA,NA,CASSYSGGNQETQYF,TGTGCCAGCAGTTACTCAGGAGGTAACCAAGAGACCCAGTACTTC
TRBJ2-2,TRBV5-1,NA,NA,CASSRTSTDRGTGELFF,TGCGCCAGCAGCCGCACGAGCACTGACCGGGGGACCGGGGAGCTGTTTTTT
TRBJ2-1,TRBV11-3,NA,TRBD1,CASSSRDRNNEQFF,TGTGCCAGCAGCTCTCGGGACAGGAACAATGAGCAGTTCTTC
TRBJ1-2,TRBV6-4,NA,NA,CASSDLNYGYTF,TGTGCCAGCAGTGACTTGAACTATGGCTACACCTTC
TRBJ1-1,TRBV7-8,NA,NA,CASSPVRGEAFF,TGTGCCAGCAGCCCGGTAAGGGGGGAAGCTTTCTTT
TRBJ2-1,TRBV5-1,few,NA,CASSFIPGLAYNEQFF,TGCGCCAGCAGCTTCATCCCGGGCCTGGCGTACAATGAGCAGTTCTTC
TRBJ2-3,TRBV5-1,NA,TRBD2,CASSFGTSGGIADTQYF,TGCGCCAGCAGCTTCGGGACTAGCGGGGGTATAGCTGATACGCAGTATTTT
TRBJ2-3,TRBV9,NA,TRBD2,CAKHRSGGVADTQYF,TGTGCCAAGCATCGTAGCGGGGGGGTGGCAGATACGCAGTATTTT
TRBJ1-1,TRBV19,NA,NA,CASSLGRTNTEAFF,TGTGCCAGTAGTCTCGGACGGACGAACACTGAAGCTTTCTTT
TRBJ2-5,TRBV11-2,once,TRBD2,CASTRSPLAGGETQYF,TGTGCCAGCACTCGAAGCCCACTAGCGGGGGGAGAGACCCAGTACTTC
TRBJ2-4,TRBV5-4,NA,NA,CASSFSGAKNIQYF,TGTGCCAGCAGCTTTTCAGGGGCCAAAAACATTCAGTACTTC
TRBJ2-3,TRBV19,NA,NA,CASSIGASTDTQYF,TGTGCCAGTAGTATAGGAGCTAGCACAGATACGCAGTATTTT
TRBJ1-1,TRBV7-2,NA,TRBD1,CASSLLAGGIAEAFF,TGTGCCAGCAGCTTATTGGCAGGGGGTATCGCTGAAGCTTTCTTT
TRBJ1-5,TRBV2,NA,NA,CASSEGLNNQPQHF,TGTGCCAGCAGTGAAGGGCTGAACAATCAGCCCCAGCATTTT
TRBJ1-1,TRBV2,few,NA,CASSESGNTEAFF,TGTGCCAGCAGTGAATCAGGGAACACTGAAGCTTTCTTT
TRBJ2-5,TRBV5-5,NA,NA,CASSPGGTAQETQYF,TGTGCCAGCAGCCCTGGCGGAACGGCCCAAGAGACCCAGTACTTC
TRBJ2-7,TRBV18,medium-sized,NA,CASSPPGTGAIYEQYF,TGTGCCAGCTCACCACCTGGGACCGGGGCGATTTACGAGCAGTACTTC
TRBJ2-7,TRBV2,NA,TRBD2,CASSDLGLETYEQYF,TGTGCCAGCAGTGACCTGGGACTAGAAACCTACGAGCAGTACTTC
TRBJ1-2,TRBV2,NA,NA,CANPQAGPTYGYTF,TGTGCCAACCCACAGGCGGGGCCCACCTATGGCTACACCTTC
TRBJ1-3,TRBV5-1,NA,NA,CASSLELVAGRGNTIYF,TGCGCCAGCAGCTTGGAGCTTGTGGCAGGGAGGGGAAACACCATATATTTT